Included here is one T cell receptor beta chain sequence, with context. Its target antigen remains unknown. No per-base quality is available; no much larger clone lies one base away. The record originates from a study of a mutant IDH1 vaccine in newly diagnosed glioma (dated by TCRdb to 2020 to 2022). Looking at the study overall: Patients received eight vaccinations in weeks 1, 3, 5, 7, 11, 15, 19 and 23, corresponding to visits V03 through V10. Longitudinal TCRB deep sequencing was done for roughly 23 treated patients, wherever samples were available for exploratory analyses. Vaccination was initiated 4-6 weeks after radiotherapy alone, or concurrently with temozolomide cycles in the chemotherapy-containing groups. The roughly 30 treated patients were around 62% male and roughly 38% female, with a mean age of 40.4 years. Peripheral blood was drawn at six visits: V03 (baseline), V05, V07, V10, V12 and V13. Prior to enrollment, patients had been given standard therapy consisting of radiotherapy alone, temozolomide alone, or radiochemotherapy with temozolomide, with the combination given to most patients. The study at large found these results: The authors stated that sample limitations prevented analyses of patient blood samples from being reproduced. PBMC samples for TCRB deep sequencing were selected based on availability. Immune responses induced by the vaccine were seen in roughly 95% of patients across multiple MHC alleles. Pseudoprogression seemed to be unrelated to changes in the top peripheral T cell clonotypes found by TCRB sequencing.

CDR1 and CDR2 (SEHNR, FQNEAQ) derive from the germline V gene (reference sequence). V is pared back by 0 bases and J by 1 base, with 3 bases lying between the germline termini. Taken from cysteine to phenylalanine, the CDR3 has 14 residues. Only the CDR3 portion is preserved as DNA: 42 bases, with reading frame beginning at the first base. Receptor amplification or capture employed the immunoSEQ multiplex PCR assay. Rearranged TCR beta chain sequences were amplified using the hsTCRB Kit according to the manufacturer's protocol. An Illumina MiSeq was used to sequence the TCRB libraries. Regarding the original processing steps: The kit vendor's proprietary platform handled demultiplexing, trimming and gene mapping. Sourced from immuneACCESS, this table was stored by TCRdb with only in-frame sequences that have V and J called. A share of the clones is absent; for the studies checked, an unresolved V gene accounts for under half, and the remainder has no known explanation. Clone size and V and J calls were adopted from that table, with D and trimming inferred from the DNA. The sample has about 26,000 clones on record, roughly 84% of them singletons. Of the sample, 7.2% falls within the top ten clones.

Read against the paper, the sample's time point label means: week 5, during vaccination. Each vaccine dose was 300 ug of a 20-mer mutant IDH1 peptide in Montanide, given subcutaneously with topical imiquimod. Donors had newly diagnosed WHO grade 3 or 4 IDH1-mutant astrocytomas with loss of nuclear ATRX. The samples were drawn from NOA16, a multicentre, single-arm, open-label phase I trial in Germany that tested a mutant IDH1 peptide vaccine in humans for the first time. Genomic DNA for TCRB sequencing was extracted from EDTA blood using the DNeasy Blood and Tissue Kit. The receptor was isolated from a man in his forties with glioma. Some clones in this sample may be carry-over from other donors' samples. The sample consisted of PBMCs, taken from a glioma patient whose treatment included an IDH1 peptide vaccine. The rearranged segments are TRBV7-9 and TRBJ2-2, with the D gene uncertain. Read as DNA, the sequence is TGTGCCAGCAGCTTAGCCGGGAACACCGGGGAGCTGTTTTTT. This is translated as CASSLAGNTGELFF. The reference TRBV7-9 and TRBJ2-2 proteins fill in what lies around the CDR3, so the full variable domain reads DTGVSQNPRHKITKRGQNVTFRCDPISEHNRLYWYRQTLGQGPEFLTYFQNEAQLEKSRLLSDRFSAERPKGSFSTLEIQRTEQGDSAMYLCASSLAGNTGELFFGEGSRLTVL.